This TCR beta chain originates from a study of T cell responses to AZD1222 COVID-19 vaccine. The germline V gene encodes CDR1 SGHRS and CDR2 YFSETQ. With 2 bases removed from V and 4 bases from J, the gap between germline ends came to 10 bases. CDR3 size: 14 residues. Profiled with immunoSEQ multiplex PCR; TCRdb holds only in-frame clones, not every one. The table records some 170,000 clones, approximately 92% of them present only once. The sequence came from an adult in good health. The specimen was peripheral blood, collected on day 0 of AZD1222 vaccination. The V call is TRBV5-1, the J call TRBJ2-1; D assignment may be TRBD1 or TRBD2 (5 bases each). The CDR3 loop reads CASSLSGRYNEQFF. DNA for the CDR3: TGCGCCAGCAGCTTATCGGGGCGGTACAATGAGCAGTTCTTC.